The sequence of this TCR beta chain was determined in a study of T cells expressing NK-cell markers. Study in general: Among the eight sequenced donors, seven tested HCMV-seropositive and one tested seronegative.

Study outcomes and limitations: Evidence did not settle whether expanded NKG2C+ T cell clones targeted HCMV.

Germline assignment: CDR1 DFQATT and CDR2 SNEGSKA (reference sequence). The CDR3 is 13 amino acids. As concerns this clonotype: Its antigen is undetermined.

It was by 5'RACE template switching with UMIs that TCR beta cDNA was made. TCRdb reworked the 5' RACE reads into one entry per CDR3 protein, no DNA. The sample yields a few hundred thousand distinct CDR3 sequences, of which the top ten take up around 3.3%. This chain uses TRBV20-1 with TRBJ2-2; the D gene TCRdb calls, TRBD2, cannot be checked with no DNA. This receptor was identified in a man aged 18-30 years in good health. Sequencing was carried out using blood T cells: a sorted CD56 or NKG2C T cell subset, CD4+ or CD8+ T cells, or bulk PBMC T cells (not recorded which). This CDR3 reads CSAPRTRPGELFF.